The 22 T cell receptor beta chains below were found in one sample sequenced in a study of blood T cell repertoires in COVID-19. Profiled with immunoSEQ multiplex PCR; TCRdb holds only in-frame clones, not every one. The sample consists of about 280,000 clones, 75% to 85% of them appearing once. The sample comprised peripheral blood. These receptors were taken from a man between 50 and 59 years old with active or convalescent COVID-19.

This clone has a single count. This chain joins TRBV5-1 and TRBJ2-7, with a possible D match to TRBD1 (5 bases). Per the germline V gene, CDR1 is SGHRS and CDR2 is YFSETQ. The CDR3 sequence is 15 residues long. Trimming took 1 base from V and 4 from J, leaving 15 bases between them. The DNA for the CDR3 is TGCGCCAGCAGCTTGCGATCAGGGTCCGGATACGAGCAGTACTTC. It yields the protein CASSLRSGSGYEQYF.

This chain links TRBV4-1 with TRBJ2-3; tentative D call: TRBD2 (7 bases). The CDR3 runs to 21 residues. Germline CDR1 MGHRA, CDR2 YSYEKL. V lost 3 bases, J lost 1 base, and 29 bases lay in between. In DNA form, the CDR3 reads TGCGCCAGCAGCCAGAACGGAGCGGGGACGGGTAACTCAGGGGGCACAGATACGCAGTATTTT. Translation: CASSQNGAGTGNSGGTDTQYF.

This chain links TRBV4-2 with TRBJ1-6, with D possibly TRBD1 on 5 matching bases. With 0 bases removed from V and 6 bases from J, the gap between germline ends came to 6 bases. Germline V gene sequence: CDR1 LGHNA, CDR2 YNFKEQ. The CDR3 has 14 amino acids. The CDR3 spells CASSQDGANSPLHF. The CDR3 bases are TGTGCCAGCAGCCAAGATGGGGCTAATTCACCCCTCCACTTT.

On this clone: Within the sample, other DNA sequences also encode this same CDR3. The chain couples TRBV11-1 to TRBJ1-1, with D unclear. CDR1 is SGHAT, CDR2 FQDESV, per germline (reference sequence). The length of the CDR3 is 15 residues. Trimming took off 9 bases at V and 4 bases at J, with 21 bases between the two ends. The CDR3 spells CASSRRSGRGTEAFF. DNA of the CDR3: TGTGCCAGTAGCCGCAGGTCGGGGAGAGGCACTGAAGCTTTCTTT.

The chain recombines TRBV5-1 with TRBJ2-7, with D perhaps matching TRBD1 (5 bases). V shed 3 bases and J shed 6 bases, with 10 bases lying between them. The CDR3 contains 12 residues. Germline V CDR1 and CDR2: SGHRS, YFSETQ. The CDR3 reads CASSSNQGEQYF. The CDR3 nucleotides are TGCGCCAGCAGCTCCAATCAGGGCGAGCAGTACTTC.

The J gene is TRBJ1-1, the V gene TRBV5-1, with TRBD1 matching 7 bases. The CDR3 is 15 amino acids. V dropped 4 bases and J dropped 2; count of bases not matched to a gene: 8. Germline V CDR1 and CDR2: SGHRS, YFSETQ. CDR3 sequence: CASSPLEGANTEAFF. The CDR3 DNA is TGCGCCAGCAGCCCCCTTGAGGGGGCCAACACTGAAGCTTTCTTT.

DNA for the CDR3: TGCGCCAGCAGTGGGGCTCGGGGTTACGAGCAGTACTTC. Its protein is CASSGARGYEQYF. This chain links TRBV10-2 with TRBJ2-7; the D gene is possibly TRBD2 (5 bases). The CDR3 contains 13 residues. The germline gives CDR1 WSHSY, CDR2 SAAADI. V lost 4 bases, J lost 4 bases, and 11 bases lay in between.

V usage is TRBV4-1 and J usage is TRBJ1-1; no reliable D call. Between the trimmed V and J ends, which lost 3 bases and 9 bases, there was a span of 11 bases. Germline values: CDR1 MGHRA, CDR2 YSYEKL. The CDR3 is 12 amino acids. The chain's CDR3 is CASSHPGGKAFF. The CDR3 DNA reads as TGCGCCAGCAGCCACCCCGGAGGAAAAGCTTTCTTT.

V gene TRBV4-1 combines with J gene TRBJ1-5; tentatively, D is TRBD1 (6 bases). V lost 5 bases to trimming and J lost 7 bases, with 18 bases between them. Germline V gene sequence: CDR1 MGHRA, CDR2 YSYEKL. The CDR3 totals 15 residues. The CDR3 DNA reads TGCGCCAGCAGCACTGACAGGAGGAGTCAACAGCCCCAGCATTTT. Translating gives CASSTDRRSQQPQHF.

The chain combines TRBV10-3 with TRBJ2-5; possible D gene TRBD2, 6 bases. This CDR3 region has 13 residues. Germline V CDR1 and CDR2: ENHRY, SYGVKD. V lost 7 bases, J lost 3 bases, and 12 bases lay in between. The CDR3 here is CAIKGLGKETQYF. The CDR3 nucleotides are TGTGCCATCAAGGGACTCGGAAAAGAGACCCAGTACTTC.

V usage is TRBV6-5 and J usage is TRBJ1-1; D is uncertain. This CDR3 has 14 residues. V was trimmed by 5 bases and J by 0 bases, leaving 10 bases between them. Germline values: CDR1 MNHEY, CDR2 SVGAGI. CDR3 protein: CASSRDTLNTEAFF. The CDR3 nucleotides read TGTGCCAGCAGTCGAGACACTCTGAACACTGAAGCTTTCTTT.

Note on this clone: Other DNA sequences in the sample encode the same CDR3. The V and J genes are TRBV11-2 and TRBJ1-3; D unresolved. Trimming stripped 5 bases from V and 0 bases from J, with 8 bases between. Germline lookup yields CDR1 SGHAT and CDR2 FQNNGV. The CDR3 consists of 14 residues. The CDR3 sequence: CASSPGGSGNTIYF. In DNA form, the CDR3 reads TGTGCCAGCAGCCCGGGAGGCTCTGGAAACACCATATATTTT.

V usage is TRBV7-2 and J usage is TRBJ1-2; a weak D match, TRBD1 (6 bases). This CDR3 contains 15 residues. Looked up from germline, CDR1 is SGHTA and CDR2 is FQGNSA. With 0 bases removed from V and 0 bases from J, the gap between germline ends came to 8 bases. The CDR3 coding sequence is TGTGCCAGCAGCTTAGCTTGGACAGCTAACTATGGCTACACCTTC. Protein: CASSLAWTANYGYTF.

The CDR3 protein is CASSRDSAGDTQYF. The CDR3 DNA follows: TGTGCCAGCAGCCGGGACAGCGCAGGGGATACGCAGTATTTT. The genes are TRBV25-1 and TRBJ2-3; 7 bases line up with TRBD1. Germline values: CDR1 MGHDK, CDR2 SYGVNS. The ends lost 6 bases at V and 6 bases at J; junction bases unmatched: 9. This CDR3 contains 14 residues.

V usage is TRBV9 and J usage is TRBJ1-2; D is perhaps TRBD1 (6 bases). The length of the CDR3 is 13 residues. Trimming shortened V by 3 bases and J by 8 bases, and 14 bases separated the two germline ends. Germline loops: CDR1 SGDLS, CDR2 YYNGEE. CDR3 sequence (DNA): TGTGCCAGCAGCGGTCCACAGGGTCAAGGCTACACCTTC. It yields the protein CASSGPQGQGYTF.

The rearrangement links TRBV15 to TRBJ1-2; D is uncertain. Germline-derived CDR1 and CDR2 are LNHNV and YYDKDF (reference sequence). V lost 0 bases, J lost 2 bases, and 4 bases lay in between. This CDR3 has 13 residues. The CDR3 DNA follows: TGTGCCACCAGCAGAGACCGGAACTATGGCTACACCTTC. It is translated as CATSRDRNYGYTF.

The chain links TRBV6-1 to TRBJ1-6, with 7 bases fitting TRBD1. Germline-derived CDR1 and CDR2 are MNHNS and SASEGT. The J segment lost 11 bases and the V segment lost 2 bases, leaving 6 bases of the junction unmatched. The CDR3 covers 14 residues. CDR3 in DNA: TGTGCCAGCAGTGAAATAAGGGGGCGGGCACCCCTCCACTTT. Translation gives CASSEIRGRAPLHF.

The chain uses TRBV24-1 and TRBJ1-4, with 7 bases aligning to TRBD1. From germline, CDR1 is KGHDR and CDR2 SFDVKD. Trimming at V came to 3 bases and at J to 6 bases, leaving 9 bases not matched to a gene. The CDR3 covers 16 residues. DNA for the CDR3: TGTGCCACCAGTGATCTACAGGGGAACGACTATGAAAAACTGTTTTTT. As protein: CATSDLQGNDYEKLFF.

The count of this clone is one. The chain recombines TRBV11-2 with TRBJ1-5; 7 positions agree with TRBD1. The CDR3 sequence is 13 residues long. Germline CDR1 and CDR2: SGHAT and FQNNGV. The V segment lost 6 bases and the J segment 4 bases; nucleotides outside the gene matches: 3. The CDR3 nucleotides are TGTGCCAGCAGTTGGGACAGAAATCAGCCCCAGCATTTT. It encodes CASSWDRNQPQHF.

The chain carries TRBV7-2 and TRBJ1-5, with no clear D. Per the germline V gene, CDR1 is SGHTA and CDR2 is FQGNSA. Deletions cut 1 base from V and 10 bases from J, with 14 bases between. The length of the CDR3 is 14 residues. CDR3 DNA sequence: TGTGCCAGCAGCTTAGACAGAAGCCAGCTCCCCCAGCATTTT. Its protein product is CASSLDRSQLPQHF.

This clone has only a few counts. Here the CDR3 reads CASSFYEGTEAFF. DNA of the CDR3: TGTGCCAGCAGCTTTTATGAGGGCACTGAAGCTTTCTTT. The chain recombines TRBV5-4 with TRBJ1-1, with unresolved D. Trimming took 2 bases from V and 4 from J, leaving 9 bases between them. Per the germline V gene, CDR1 is SGHNT and CDR2 is YYREEE (reference sequence). The length of the CDR3 is 13 residues.

This clone was seen a single time. This chain uses TRBV29-1 with TRBJ1-2; 8 bases match TRBD1. Germline V gene lookup returns CDR1 SQVTM and CDR2 ANQGSEA. The J segment lost 5 bases and the V segment lost 7 bases, leaving 9 bases of the junction unmatched. The length of the CDR3 is 13 residues. The CDR3 DNA reads as TGCAGCGCACCCCAGGGGGCAGGGTATGGCTACACCTTC. This gives the protein CSAPQGAGYGYTF. Looking up the rest from reference TRBV29-1 and TRBJ1-2 gives the full variable domain: SAVISQKPSRDICQRGTSLTIQCQVDSQVTMMFWYRQQPGQSLTLIATANQGSEATYESGFVIDKFPISRPNLTFSTLTVSNMSPEDSSIYLCSAPQGAGYGYTFGSGTRLTVV.